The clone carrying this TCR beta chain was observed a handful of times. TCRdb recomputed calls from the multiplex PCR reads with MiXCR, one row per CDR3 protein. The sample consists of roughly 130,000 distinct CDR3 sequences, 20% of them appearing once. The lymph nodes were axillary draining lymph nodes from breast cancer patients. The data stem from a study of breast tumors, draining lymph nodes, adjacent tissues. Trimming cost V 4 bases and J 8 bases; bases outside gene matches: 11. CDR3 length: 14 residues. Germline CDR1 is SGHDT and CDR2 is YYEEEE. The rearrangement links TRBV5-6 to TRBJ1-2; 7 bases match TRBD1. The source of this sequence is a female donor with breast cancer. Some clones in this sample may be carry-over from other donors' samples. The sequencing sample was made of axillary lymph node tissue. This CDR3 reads CASSLTGTKRGYTF. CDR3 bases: TGTGCCAGCAGCCTGACAGGGACAAAACGGGGCTACACCTTC.